This record looks at one TCR beta chain sequence and its context. This clonotype was recorded at least ten times. Its binding antigen is unknown. Within one base of it there is no much larger clone, and no base qualities were kept. The CDR3 goes from the cysteine to the phenylalanine over 14 residues. Just the 42-base CDR3 DNA is kept, in frame starting at base 1. V was cut back by 6 bases and J by 6 bases, leaving a gap of 20 bases between them. CDR1 and CDR2 (DFQATT, SNEGSKA) derive from the germline V gene (reference sequence). The record originates from a study of CD8 T cells in ankylosing spondylitis (dated by TCRdb to about 2017). Some background on the complete study: The study profiled T cell receptor beta repertoires in healthy donors and ankylosing spondylitis patients to find disease-linked TCR variants. The full study cohort was made up of approximately 27 ankylosing spondylitis patients and some 100 healthy donors. Samples of peripheral blood were taken, and for ankylosing spondylitis patients, synovial fluid was collected as well. What the study reported, not specific to this receptor: Some TCR beta motif variants had previously been reported in synovial fluid and blood of reactive arthritis patients, which suggested common disease-initiation mechanisms. In peripheral blood, the disease-linked clones were found at relatively low frequencies and had a CD8+ phenotype. A TCR beta motif of several highly homologous amino acid variants appeared characteristic of blood from ankylosing spondylitis patients. The disease-linked clones were reported to be significantly enriched in matched synovial fluid samples from ankylosing spondylitis patients.

Sequencing instrument: Illumina HiSeq 2500. Quantitative 5'-RACE with molecular barcodes was used to prepare TCR beta libraries. In the original analysis: To identify disease-linked TCR variants, a new computational method was used, one built on a probabilistic model of VDJ rearrangement. The raw public data were reprocessed by TCRdb itself: fastp quality trimming at Q25, MiXCR clonotype calling, in-frame beta chains only. All rows with the same CDR3 protein become a single entry with the most common DNA and genes. TCRdb's processing, not the authors', yielded these V and J calls. The sample table contains some 30,000 distinct CDR3 sequences; only one count was recorded for roughly 7.9% of them. Of the sample, under 12% falls within the top ten clones.

The sequenced material came from blood, either unsorted or a sorted T cell fraction (not recorded which). This TCR was recovered from a male donor with ankylosing spondylitis or in good health (not recorded which). The chain is encoded by TRBV20-1 joined to TRBJ1-2, with an unclear D gene assignment. The CDR3 protein is CSAYLDWAQDGYTF. Read as DNA, the sequence is TGCAGTGCCTACTTGGACTGGGCCCAAGATGGCTACACCTTC.